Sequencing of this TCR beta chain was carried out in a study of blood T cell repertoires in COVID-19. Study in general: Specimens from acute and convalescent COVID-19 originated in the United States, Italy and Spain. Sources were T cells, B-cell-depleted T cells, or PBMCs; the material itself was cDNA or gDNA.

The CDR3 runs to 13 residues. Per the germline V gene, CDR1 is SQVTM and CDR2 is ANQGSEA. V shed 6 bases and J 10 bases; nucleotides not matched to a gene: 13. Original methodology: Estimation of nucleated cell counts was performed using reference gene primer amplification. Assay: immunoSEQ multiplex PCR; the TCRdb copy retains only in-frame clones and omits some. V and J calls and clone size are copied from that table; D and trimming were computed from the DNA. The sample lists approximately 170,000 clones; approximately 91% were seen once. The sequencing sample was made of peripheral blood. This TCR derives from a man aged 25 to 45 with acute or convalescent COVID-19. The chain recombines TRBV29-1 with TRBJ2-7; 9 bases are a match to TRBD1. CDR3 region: CSVLGQGGLLQYF. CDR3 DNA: TGCAGCGTCCTGGGACAGGGTGGACTTCTACAGTACTTC.